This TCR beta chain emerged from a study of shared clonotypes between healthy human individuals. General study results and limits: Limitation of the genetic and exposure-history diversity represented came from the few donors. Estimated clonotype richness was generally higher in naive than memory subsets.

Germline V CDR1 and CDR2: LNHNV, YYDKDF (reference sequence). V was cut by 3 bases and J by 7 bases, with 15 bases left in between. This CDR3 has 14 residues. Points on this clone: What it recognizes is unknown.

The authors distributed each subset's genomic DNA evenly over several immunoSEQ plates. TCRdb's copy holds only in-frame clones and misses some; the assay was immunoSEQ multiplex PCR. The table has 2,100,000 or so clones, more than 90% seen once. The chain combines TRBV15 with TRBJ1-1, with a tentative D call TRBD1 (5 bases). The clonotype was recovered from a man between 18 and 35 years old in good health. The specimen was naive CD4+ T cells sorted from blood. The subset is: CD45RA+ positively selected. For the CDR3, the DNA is TGTGCCACCAGCAGGCTCTTACAGGCCGTTGAAGCTTTCTTT. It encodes CATSRLLQAVEAFF. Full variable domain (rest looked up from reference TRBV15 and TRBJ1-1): DAMVIQNPRYQVTQFGKPVTLSCSQTLNHNVMYWYQQKSSQAPKLLFHYYDKDFNNEADTPDNFQSRRPNTSFCFLDIRSPGLGDTAMYLCATSRLLQAVEAFFGQGTRLTVV.